The 29 T cell receptor beta chains below all came from one sample that was sequenced in a study of blood T cells in healthy people across ages. Primers used in a second PCR of about 7 to 12 cycles were a sample-barcoded 5' primer and a J-beta primer mix. TCRdb independently ran MiXCR on the 5' RACE reads; one entry per CDR3 protein. The sample gives 800,000 or so distinct CDR3 sequences, approximately 65% of which show up once; about a quarter is in the top ten. Sequencing was performed on blood. The receptors were gathered from a man in his thirties or forties in good health.

The chain couples TRBV5-1 to TRBJ2-3, with 8 bases fitting TRBD2. Germline loops: CDR1 SGHRS, CDR2 YFSETQ. The CDR3 is 17 amino acids. With 4 bases clipped from V and 2 bases from J, the junction kept 12 bases outside the gene matches. CDR3 protein: CASSPISAGATTDTQYF. CDR3 in DNA: TGCGCCAGCAGCCCGATCTCAGCGGGGGCTACCACAGATACGCAGTATTTT. Complete variable domain (other parts from reference TRBV5-1 and TRBJ2-3): KAGVTQTPRYLIKTRGQQVTLSCSPISGHRSVSWYQQTPGQGLQFLFEYFSETQRNKGNFPGRFSGRQFSNSRSEMNVSTLELGDSALYLCASSPISAGATTDTQYFGPGTRLTVL.

This clonotype was detected once. This chain connects TRBV20-1 to TRBJ2-3; D assignment may be TRBD1 or TRBD2 (6 bases each). The CDR3 runs 16 residues. Trimming left V 7 bases short and J 2 bases short, with 22 bases between. Germline V lookup: CDR1 DFQATT, CDR2 SNEGSKA (reference sequence). The DNA for the CDR3 is TGCAGTGGAGCCGATGACGGGGGCTCCTTCACAGATACGCAGTATTTT. It is translated as CSGADDGGSFTDTQYF.

The chain recombines TRBV5-1 with TRBJ2-7, with 14 bases fitting TRBD2. Germline V gene sequence: CDR1 SGHRS, CDR2 YFSETQ. After removal of 0 bases from V and 5 bases from J, the junction contained 7 bases not matched to a gene. CDR3 length equals 17 residues. CDR3 DNA: TGCGCCAGCAGCTTGGCCAGTGCGGGACTAGCGGGGGACGAGCAGTACTTC. It codes for CASSLASAGLAGDEQYF.

The rearrangement links TRBV6-6 to TRBJ2-5; D gene unclear. Germline V gene sequence: CDR1 MNHNY, CDR2 SVGAGI (reference sequence). The V gene lost 2 bases and the J gene lost 6 bases, with 7 bases spanning the gap. The CDR3 extends over 12 amino acids. CDR3 sequence: CASSYEGQTQYF. CDR3 nucleotides: TGTGCCAGCAGTTACGAAGGGCAGACCCAGTACTTC.

The rearrangement uses TRBV30 and TRBJ2-3, with 10 bases matching TRBD2. The V gene's germline CDR1 is GTSNPN and CDR2 SVGIG (reference sequence). The CDR3 runs to 15 residues. J gave up 2 bases and V 0 bases, and 2 bases lay outside the gene matches. CDR3 region: CAWSVSGGHTDTQYF. DNA for the CDR3: TGTGCCTGGAGTGTTAGCGGGGGGCACACAGATACGCAGTATTTT. The full variable domain, completed using reference TRBV30 and TRBJ2-3, is SQTIHQWPATLVQPVGSPLSLECTVEGTSNPNLYWYRQAAGRGLQLLFYSVGIGQISSEVPQNLSASRPQDRQFILSSKKLLLSDSGFYLCAWSVSGGHTDTQYFGPGTRLTVL.

This clonotype appeared many times. V gene TRBV7-2 combines with J gene TRBJ1-6; D is perhaps TRBD1 (6 bases). The CDR3 has 14 amino acids. Trimming took off 2 bases at V and 8 bases at J, with 10 bases between the two ends. Germline assignment: CDR1 SGHTA and CDR2 FQGNSA. CDR3 DNA sequence: TGTGCCAGCAGCTTAAGGGGGGCGGATTCACCCCTCCACTTT. This sequence encodes CASSLRGADSPLHF. Full variable domain (remainder filled in from reference TRBV7-2 and TRBJ1-6): GAGVSQSPSNKVTEKGKDVELRCDPISGHTALYWYRQSLGQGLEFLIYFQGNSAPDKSGLPSDRFSAERTGGSVSTLTIQRTQQEDSAVYLCASSLRGADSPLHFGNGTRLTVT.

The chain joins TRBV21-1 to TRBJ1-2. TRBV21-1 is termed a pseudogene. The CDR3 has 17 residues. The CDR3 DNA follows: TGTGCCAGCAGCAAAAGTAATGTAGACGATACTAACTATGGCTACACCTTC. This sequence encodes CASSKSNVDDTNYGYTF.

This clonotype was seen once. The chain combines TRBV6-5 with TRBJ2-4, with 7 bases fitting TRBD1. The J call is in doubt because the DNA end fits TRBJ2-7 better. The germline CDR1 and CDR2 sequences are MNHEY and SVGAGI. This CDR3 region has 14 residues. The CDR3 coding sequence is TGTGCCAGCAGTAGACAGGGCTCGAACGGCGAGCAGTACTTC. Protein product: CASSRQGSNGEQYF.

J is TRBJ2-7 and V is TRBV12-3 or TRBV12-4; possibly TRBD2 for D (6 bases). Trimming took 5 bases from V and 0 from J, leaving 11 bases between them. The CDR3 contains 14 residues. The CDR3 nucleotides read TGTGCCAGCAGTCCCACGCGGGGCTCCTACGAGCAGTACTTC. It translates to CASSPTRGSYEQYF.

Only a few counts were recorded for this clonotype. The J gene is TRBJ2-1, the V gene TRBV29-1; 14 bases match TRBD2. CDR3 length: 16 amino acids. Trimming removed 8 bases from V and 0 bases from J; junction bases left unmatched: 6. Per the germline V gene, CDR1 is SQVTM and CDR2 is ANQGSEA. This CDR3 reads CSSGLAGGVSYNEQFF. CDR3 in DNA: TGCAGCTCCGGACTAGCGGGGGGAGTCTCCTACAATGAGCAGTTCTTC.

V gene TRBV4-3 combines with J gene TRBJ1-2, with a possible D match to TRBD1 (5 bases). With 4 bases removed from V and 4 bases from J, the gap between germline ends came to 19 bases. The CDR3 covers 16 residues. In germline, CDR1 is LGHNA, CDR2 YSLEER. Written as DNA, the CDR3 is TGCGCCAGCAGCCCCAAGCTGGGGGATTATATCTATGGCTACACCTTC. It codes for CASSPKLGDYIYGYTF.

The CDR3 nucleotides are TGTGCCAGCAGCCTGCAGAAAAACCTTGAAAAACTGTTTTTT. Translation: CASSLQKNLEKLFF. The chain has TRBV7-2 and TRBJ1-4; no firm D call. V lost 5 bases and J 7 bases, leaving 14 bases between the germline ends. The CDR3 runs to 14 residues. The germline CDR1 and CDR2 sequences are SGHTA and FQGNSA.

This clonotype is a singleton in its sample. The chain joins TRBV14 to TRBJ2-7; a weak D match, TRBD2 (5 bases). This CDR3 contains 14 residues. The V and J ends lost 1 base and 3 bases respectively, with 10 bases between them. CDR1 is SGHDN and CDR2 is FVKESK in the germline V gene. The CDR3 bases are TGTGCCAGCAGCCAAGGGACTGCGCTCTACGAGCAGTACTTC. This codes for CASSQGTALYEQYF.

The chain carries TRBV7-2 and TRBJ2-1; no firm D call. V was trimmed by 4 bases and J by 2 bases, leaving 6 bases between them. The CDR3 is made up of 13 amino acids. Looked up from germline, CDR1 is SGHTA and CDR2 is FQGNSA. The CDR3 nucleotides are TGTGCCAGCAGCTGGTTAGCCTACAATGAGCAGTTCTTC. Amino acids: CASSWLAYNEQFF.

The chain is built from TRBV7-2 and TRBJ1-2; D possibly corresponds to TRBD1 (5 bases). The CDR3 contains 15 residues. Per germline, CDR1 SGHTA and CDR2 FQGNSA. The ends were cut back, 1 base at V and 4 bases at J, with 13 bases in the middle. Here the CDR3 reads CASSLGQGDTYGYTF. CDR3 nucleotide sequence: TGTGCCAGCAGCTTAGGCCAAGGGGATACCTATGGCTACACCTTC.

The V gene is TRBV6-2 or TRBV6-3, the J gene TRBJ2-6; D is uncertain. CDR3 size: 15 residues. V lost 2 bases, J lost 4 bases, and 9 bases lay in between. Germline CDR1 and CDR2: MNHEY and SVGEGT. The DNA for the CDR3 is TGTGCCAGCAGTTACAAGGATACCGGGGCCAACGTCCTGACTTTC. Its translation: CASSYKDTGANVLTF.

CDR3 residues: CASSFAGTTYTGELFF. The CDR3 DNA is TGTGCCAGCAGCTTCGCCGGGACTACATACACCGGGGAGCTGTTTTTT. The rearrangement uses TRBV7-3 and TRBJ2-2; 7 bases are shared with TRBD2. This CDR3 is 16 amino acids long. Germline V gene lookup returns CDR1 SGHTA and CDR2 FQGTGA. V was pared by 3 bases and J by 3 bases, with 7 bases of the junction left unmatched.

This clonotype appeared a few times. This rearrangement joins TRBV6-2 or TRBV6-3 to TRBJ2-2; 9 nucleotides match TRBD1. Germline-derived CDR1 and CDR2 are MNHEY and SVGEGT. Trimming took 5 bases from V and 7 from J; bases not matched to a gene: 8. The CDR3 spans 15 residues. CDR3 bases: TGTGCCAGCAGTCCCCGGACAGGGGTGAACGGGGAGCTGTTTTTT. This gives the protein CASSPRTGVNGELFF.

This clonotype was detected many times. The V gene is TRBV20-1, the J gene TRBJ2-1; no clear D. This CDR3 spans 14 amino acids. Germline lookup yields CDR1 DFQATT and CDR2 SNEGSKA (reference sequence). V was shortened by 5 bases and J by 0 bases, with 11 bases between the two germline ends. Here the CDR3 reads CSAYISRSYNEQFF. In nucleotides, the CDR3 is TGCAGTGCTTATATATCTCGCTCCTACAATGAGCAGTTCTTC.

The chain uses TRBV2 and TRBJ2-7, with D perhaps TRBD1 (5 bases). Trimming left V 6 bases short and J 3 bases short, with 12 bases between. This CDR3 spans 13 amino acids. Germline loops: CDR1 SNHLY, CDR2 FYNNEI. The CDR3, as DNA: TGTGCCAGCAGCCCGACAGCCAACTACGAGCAGTACTTC. This gives the protein CASSPTANYEQYF.

The genes are TRBV4-1 and TRBJ2-4; D is possibly TRBD1 (5 bases). The germline V gene encodes CDR1 MGHRA and CDR2 YSYEKL. The CDR3 consists of 17 residues. The V end lost 0 bases, the J end lost 0 bases, and 12 bases lay between the germline ends. The CDR3: CASSQEARELAKNIQYF. CDR3 coding DNA: TGCGCCAGCAGCCAAGAGGCCAGGGAACTAGCCAAAAACATTCAGTACTTC.

The CDR3 sequence is CATSGRQGRSTDTQYF. The CDR3 DNA follows: TGTGCCACCAGCGGGCGCCAGGGAAGGAGCACAGATACGCAGTATTTT. The chain carries TRBV15 and TRBJ2-3, with TRBD1 as a possible D gene (5 bases). The V and J ends lost 5 bases and 0 bases respectively, with 15 bases between them. CDR3 length: 16 residues. The germline gives CDR1 LNHNV, CDR2 YYDKDF (reference sequence).

The V and J genes are TRBV10-3 and TRBJ2-4; D perhaps matches TRBD1 (6 bases). The DNA matches TRBJ2-7 better at its end, which makes the J call doubtful. The germline V gene encodes CDR1 ENHRY and CDR2 SYGVKD. This CDR3 has 13 amino acids. The chain's CDR3 is CAIWQAGDPEQYF. In DNA, the CDR3 is TGTGCCATCTGGCAAGCAGGGGATCCCGAGCAGTACTTC.

This clonotype was seen more than once but under ten times. V and J are TRBV27 and TRBJ2-1; D is undetermined. CDR1 MNHEY and CDR2 SMNVEV come from the germline V gene (reference sequence). V was pared by 5 bases and J by 8 bases, with 10 bases between. The CDR3 spans 12 residues. CDR3 sequence: CASSTLWYEQFF. The CDR3 DNA follows: TGTGCCAGCAGTACCCTTTGGTATGAGCAGTTCTTC.

This clonotype has only a few counts. The V call is TRBV6-6, the J call TRBJ2-4; the match to TRBD1 covers 7 bases. The CDR3 has 15 amino acids. Germline CDR1 reads MNHNY; CDR2 reads SVGAGI (reference sequence). V lost 6 bases, J lost 8 bases, and 13 bases stayed unmatched. CDR3 protein: CASSSDRAYSDIQYF. The CDR3, as DNA: TGTGCCAGCAGCTCAGACAGGGCGTATAGTGACATTCAGTACTTC.

V and J are TRBV12-3 or TRBV12-4 and TRBJ2-7, with D uncertain. This CDR3 region has 15 residues. Trimming stripped 6 bases from V and 0 bases from J, with 15 bases between. The CDR3 here is CASSPYKTTSYEQYF. In nucleotides, the CDR3 is TGTGCCAGCAGCCCCTACAAGACGACCTCCTACGAGCAGTACTTC.

V gene TRBV20-1 combines with J gene TRBJ2-7; tentative D call: TRBD1 (5 bases). V was shortened by 7 bases and J by 7 bases, with 14 bases between the two germline ends. The V gene's germline CDR1 is DFQATT and CDR2 SNEGSKA (reference sequence). The CDR3 contains 11 residues. This CDR3 reads CSGQFVEEQYF. CDR3 DNA: TGCAGTGGACAGTTTGTGGAAGAGCAGTACTTC.

V and J are TRBV24-1 and TRBJ2-7; TRBD2 is a possible D gene (5 bases). Looked up from germline, CDR1 is KGHDR and CDR2 is SFDVKD. The CDR3 sequence is 13 residues long. Trimming took off 1 base at V and 5 bases at J, with 8 bases between the two ends. The CDR3 DNA is TGTGCCACCAGTGATTTTGCCGGGGACGAGCAGTACTTC. Translated: CATSDFAGDEQYF.

The chain couples TRBV5-1 to TRBJ1-1; weak D call: TRBD1 (6 bases). The ends were cut back, 7 bases at V and 4 bases at J, with 14 bases in the middle. Looked up from germline, CDR1 is SGHRS and CDR2 is YFSETQ. CDR3 length: 13 amino acids. The CDR3 here is CASRTALSTEAFF. Written as DNA, the CDR3 is TGCGCCAGCCGGACAGCCCTTAGCACTGAAGCTTTCTTT.